This entry concerns a single T cell receptor beta chain. It has no known antigen specificity. No quality values exist for individual bases; no much larger clone is one base distant. This specimen's time point label, interpreted: patch test 1, 2 weeks after DPC sensitization. The treatment or condition label, as the study defines it: therapeutic diphenylcyclopropenone sensitization with weekly scalp DPC. Blood at each patch-test visit was drawn before the patch test was applied. Patients were eligible if aged 18 to 70, diagnosed with alopecia and judged suitable for DPC therapy, and pregnant patients were excluded. Total RNA was extracted from unfractionated whole blood that had been collected in Tempus Blood RNA tubes. The data originate from a study of human T cells and chemical hapten exposure (dated by TCRdb to the early 2020s). Regarding the research as a whole: For sensitization, 2% DPC in acetone was applied to a roughly 2 cm by roughly 2 cm area of upper inner arm skin. Weekly therapeutic DPC doses were additionally applied to the scalp of patients throughout the approximately 25-week study period. Patch testing on the upper back used Finn chambers containing 0.01% DPC, with scoring done after 6 days according to International Contact Dermatitis Research Group standards. Roughly 30 alopecia patients provided blood for TCR sequencing at one to four time points (pre-sensitization, 2, 6 and 24 weeks). The libraries were sequenced as a pool, and the TCR yield per sample differed mostly because of small variations in library volumes within the pool. Alopecia areata with under or over 50% scalp involvement, alopecia totalis and alopecia universalis were represented in the patient cohort, which was mostly female. Patient blood was sampled pre-sensitization (week 0) and at 2, 6 and about 24 weeks after DPC sensitization. This study followed changes in the peripheral blood TCR repertoire in vivo during primary and secondary sensitization of alopecia patients to the hapten diphenylcyclopropenone (DPC).

Results and caveats for the whole study, not just this receptor: DPC sensitization did not change the number of TCRs with a frequency above 1 in 1000, and there was no evidence of changes in global repertoire structure. Significantly more large CDR3 similarity clusters were formed by expanded TCRs than by pre-sensitization or healthy control sets, consistent with antigen-driven responses. Patch test score was positively correlated with the number of PT1 expanded TCRs, with significance at thresholds 8, 16 and 32 but not at 4. After repeated subsampling, changes were observed in the strength of the expansion versus patch-test correlation and in the threshold at which the correlation became significant. Alopecia, a presumed autoimmune disease, was present in all patients, so the immune response of the patients might differ from that of healthy individuals.

Library method: RACE. The listed sequencing device is NextSeq 500. During library preparation, unique molecular identifiers were attached to individual cDNA molecules so that TCRs could be counted in a quantitative, reproducible way. Each blood RNA sample was used to sequence both TCR alpha and TCR beta chains. Per the source publication's procedure: A median of about 87,000 TCRs per sample was observed, with a range of 23,224 to 690,600. V, J and CDR3 annotation of the TCR reads was performed with the Decombinator software suite. Every sample was subsampled to the same number of TCRs (28,000) for the PS versus PT1 abundance plots. TCRs were defined as expanded if absent before sensitization and observed at least eight times at the 2-week time point. Using fastp at Q25 and MiXCR, TCRdb reprocessed the public reads and kept productive beta chains. Rows merge per CDR3 protein into single entries with the most common DNA and genes. The V and J calls were determined by TCRdb, not by the authors. The sample table shows approximately 90,000 distinct CDR3 sequences, and approximately 10% are seen once. The ten most abundant clones make up 2% to 2.5% of the sample.

Taken from the germline V gene, the CDR1 and CDR2 loops are SGHRS and YFSETQ. Inclusive of the bounding cysteine and phenylalanine, the CDR3 is 17 residues long. Only CDR3 DNA is held: 51 bases, read in frame from base 1. Trimming leaves V shorter by 4 bases and J shorter by 2 bases, with the junction holding 13 bases beyond the gene matches. The starting material was whole blood, obtained in connection with sensitization to the hapten diphenylcyclopropenone (DPC). The chain employs TRBV5-1 and TRBJ2-3, with 7 bases in between that match TRBD2. The origin of this receptor is a man between 35 and 55 years old with alopecia areata. Some clones in this sample may be carry-over from other donors' samples. The CDR3 here reads CASSGIGAGDVTDTQYF. The DNA sequence follows: TGCGCCAGCAGCGGAATAGGGGCGGGAGACGTCACAGATACGCAGTATTTT.